The present T cell receptor (beta chain) was sequenced within a study of early stage breast cancer tumors listed by TCRdb under 2017. About the full investigation: Of the 16 invasive breast tumors, more than 9 were found to be estrogen receptor-positive, progesterone receptor-positive and HER2-negative. About 65% of the 12 ER+/PR+/HER2- tumors were invasive ductal carcinomas, while the other four were invasive lobular carcinomas. On average, each sample got approximately 10-fold read coverage. The samples as a whole yielded roughly 2,700,000 detected templates, corresponding to 1,100,000 or so unique clonotypes. The research as a whole found: Compared with adjacent normal breast tissue, tumors had around 2.6-fold higher T cell density and higher clonality. The small cohort size prevented analysis by tumor subtype. Enriched TCRB sequences shared across patients were found to be mostly commonly generated sequences that were unlikely to play an important role in the tumor microenvironment. Repertoires from blood and normal breast were more alike than repertoires from blood and tumor, and in about 85% of the 16 patients, comparing each tissue with blood separated tumor from normal. Bulk genomic DNA sequencing of unsorted cells missed chain pairing and functional markers such as CD4, CD8 and FOXP3.

Note on this clone: Its antigen is unknown. The input lacks base qualities; no much larger clone sits a single base away.

The study profiled bulk TCR beta-chain repertoires in matched peripheral blood, tumor and adjacent normal breast tissue taken from roughly 17 patients with early-stage breast cancer. Before surgery, roughly 5-10 mL of whole blood was collected in EDTA tubes and processed within 2 hours. Peripheral blood mononuclear cells were isolated by Ficoll-Paque centrifugation in SepMate-50 tubes. For storage in liquid nitrogen, PBMCs were cryopreserved as aliquots of about 1.9 to 4 million cells in roughly 90% FBS with roughly 10% DMSO. The Qiagen AllPrep DNA/RNA Mini kit was used to extract genomic DNA. Two independent genomic DNA replicates were amplified for each sample, with roughly 0.5 ug used for blood and around 1.5 ug for tumor or normal breast. Following the manufacturer's instructions, the ImmunoSeq Intro kit was used to carry out TCRB sequencing on genomic DNA. The multiplex PCR ran for roughly 31 cycles using proprietary primers and spike-in control sequences for absolute quantification. Single-end 150-bp reads were used to sequence an 87-bp fragment spanning the CDR3 plus the flanking V and J genes. Seven samples, each with two replicates, were multiplexed per lane of an Illumina MiSeq using version 3.0 chemistry. The authors' pipeline ran thus. The vendor's proprietary pipeline processed the raw data and merged both replicates into a single result for each sample. A clonotype was defined as productive rearrangements that share the same V-gene family, CDR3 amino acid sequence and J-gene segment. Clonality was computed as 1 minus the normalized Shannon entropy (Pielou evenness) of TCRB abundances. To estimate T cell density, the total number of templates was divided by the number of input cells, which was inferred from the amount of DNA input. Recon was used with default parameters to estimate total repertoire diversity and clonality. A clonotype was considered tumor-enriched if its abundance in tumor exceeded 0.1% and was at least 32-fold higher than its abundance in normal breast. What TCRdb holds here is the immuneACCESS table cut down to in-frame rearrangements. Part of the clones is not present; checked against another copy, under half of the missing clones reflect an unresolved V gene, and the others are unexplained. V and J calls and clone size come straight from that table; D and trimming were deduced from the DNA. The sample yields 40,000 to 60,000 clones; 65% to 90% were counted once. The ten largest account for around 1.5% of the sample.

The specimen sequenced was blood. This TCR derives from a person between 45 and 65 years old with breast cancer.

The CDR3 is CASSLVSGQGEGTQYF. The bases are TGTGCCAGCAGCTTAGTGTCCGGGCAGGGCGAAGGGACCCAGTACTTC. The V and J genes are TRBV7-2 and TRBJ2-5, and TRBD1 may be the D gene, going by 5 matching bases. CDR1 and CDR2, looked up from the germline V gene, are SGHTA and FQGNSA. At the junction V is shortened by 1 base and J by 7 bases, with 19 bases in between. The CDR3 measures 16 amino acids from cysteine to phenylalanine. Only the CDR3 region is kept as DNA, spanning 48 bases read in frame from base 1. With all but the CDR3 taken from the reference TRBV7-2 and TRBJ2-5 genes, the full variable domain is: GAGVSQSPSNKVTEKGKDVELRCDPISGHTALYWYRQSLGQGLEFLIYFQGNSAPDKSGLPSDRFSAERTGGSVSTLTIQRTQQEDSAVYLCASSLVSGQGEGTQYFGPGTRLLVL.